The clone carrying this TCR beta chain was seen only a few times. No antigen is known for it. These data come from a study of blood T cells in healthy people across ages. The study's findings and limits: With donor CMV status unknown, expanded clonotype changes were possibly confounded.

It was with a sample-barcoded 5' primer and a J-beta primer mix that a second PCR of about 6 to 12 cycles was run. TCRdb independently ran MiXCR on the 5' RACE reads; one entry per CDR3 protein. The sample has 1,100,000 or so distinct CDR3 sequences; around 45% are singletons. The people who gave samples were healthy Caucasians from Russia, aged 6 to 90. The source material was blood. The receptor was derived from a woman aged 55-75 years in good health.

CDR3 sequence (DNA): TGTGCCAGCCTACGCCAGATAAGCTCCTACAATGAGCAGTTCTTC. Encoded protein: CASLRQISSYNEQFF. This chain uses TRBV12-3 or TRBV12-4 with TRBJ2-1; D gene uncertain. The CDR3 consists of 15 residues. The V gene lost 8 bases and the J gene lost 0 bases, with 14 bases spanning the gap.